This T cell receptor (beta chain) was documented in a study of CD8 T cells in Susac syndrome. RNA, at roughly 0.45 to 1 ug, was reverse transcribed with random hexamers. TCRdb used MiXCR to reprocess the immunoSEQ multiplex PCR reads, holding one entry per CDR3 protein. Among 120,000 or so distinct CDR3 sequences listed, nearly 95% were seen once. The CDR3 has 11 amino acids. The ends were cut back, 7 bases at V and 6 bases at J, with 9 bases in the middle. Germline CDR1 is SQVTM and CDR2 is ANQGSEA. The specimen sequenced was CD4+ T cells from PBMCs. The gene calls are TRBV29-1 and TRBJ2-2; the D gene is possibly TRBD1 (5 bases). The TCR comes from a human donor in good health. CDR3 nucleotides: TGCAGCGCCCAGGGTCCCGGGGAGCTGTTTTTT. Encoded protein: CSAQGPGELFF.